This entry lists 12 T cell receptor beta chains sequenced from one sample in a study of blood T cell repertoires in COVID-19. Generated by immunoSEQ multiplex PCR, the TCRdb table keeps only in-frame clones and is missing some. The sample lists some 110,000 clones, 75% to 85% seen once, with approximately 7.9% in the top ten. Sequencing was done on a sample of peripheral blood. These receptor sequences come from a man in his 70s with acute or convalescent COVID-19.

This chain connects TRBV9 to TRBJ1-2, with 9 bases aligning to TRBD1. The CDR3 runs to 17 residues. CDR1 SGDLS and CDR2 YYNGEE come from the germline V gene. Losses at the gene ends were 0 bases for V and 8 bases for J; bases not matched to a gene: 14. The CDR3 loop reads CASSVAENRGPSGGYTF. As DNA, the CDR3 is TGTGCCAGCAGCGTAGCCGAGAACAGGGGGCCCTCGGGCGGCTACACCTTC.

The chain combines TRBV27 with TRBJ2-7, with 8 bases identical to TRBD1. Germline CDR1 MNHEY, CDR2 SMNVEV (reference sequence). CDR3 length: 14 residues. The ends lost 5 bases at V and 5 bases at J; junction bases unmatched: 8. CDR3 amino acids: CASSPWTGTDEQYF. The DNA for the CDR3 is TGTGCCAGCAGTCCTTGGACAGGGACCGACGAGCAGTACTTC.

This chain joins TRBV3-1 (or the pseudogene TRBV3-2) and TRBJ2-1, with TRBD2 matching over 11 bases. Germline values: CDR1 LGHDT, CDR2 YNNKEL (reference sequence). There are 17 residues in the CDR3. J lost 9 bases, V lost 1 base, and 11 bases had no gene match. CDR3 protein: CASSQVTSGNHRPEQFF. CDR3 DNA: TGTGCCAGCAGCCAAGTGACTAGCGGGAACCATCGCCCTGAGCAGTTCTTC.

V and J are TRBV2 and TRBJ2-5, with TRBD2 matching 7 bases. Germline CDR1 is SNHLY and CDR2 is FYNNEI. The CDR3 has 14 residues. Trimming removed 8 bases from V and 1 base from J; junction bases left unmatched: 7. The CDR3: CASRGLPLQETQYF. The CDR3 nucleotides are TGTGCCAGCCGGGGACTACCGCTCCAAGAGACCCAGTACTTC.

The chain links TRBV24-1 to TRBJ2-5, with a possible D match to TRBD1 (5 bases). The CDR3 is 14 amino acids. Germline CDR1 reads KGHDR; CDR2 reads SFDVKD. V was trimmed by 0 bases and J by 2 bases, leaving 6 bases between them. The CDR3 nucleotides are TGTGCCACCAGTGATTTGCAGGGACAAGAGACCCAGTACTTC. Translating it yields CATSDLQGQETQYF.

J is TRBJ2-2 and V is TRBV5-1, with D perhaps matching TRBD1 (5 bases). The CDR3 loop spans 15 amino acids. V gave up 6 bases and J gave up 1 base, with 13 bases separating them. The V gene's germline CDR1 is SGHRS and CDR2 YFSETQ. CDR3 protein: CASTKNDRNTGELFF. CDR3 nucleotides: TGCGCCAGCACCAAAAATGACAGGAACACCGGGGAGCTGTTTTTT.

The chain carries TRBV29-1 and TRBJ1-2; TRBD1 agrees at 11 bases. Germline assignment: CDR1 SQVTM and CDR2 ANQGSEA. The junction had 7 bases not matched to a gene; V was cut back by 5 bases and J by 5 bases. The CDR3 spans 14 residues. Here the CDR3 DNA reads TGCAGCGTTCTCCGGGACAGGGGGGGATATGGCTACACCTTC. It specifies CSVLRDRGGYGYTF.

The J gene is TRBJ2-1, the V gene TRBV5-4; 7 nucleotides match TRBD2. After removal of 4 bases from V and 5 bases from J, the junction contained 9 bases not matched to a gene. This CDR3 contains 15 residues. The V gene's germline CDR1 is SGHNT and CDR2 YYREEE (reference sequence). The CDR3 DNA follows: TGTGCCAGCAGCCCGGCGGGAGCGGGGAACAATGAGCAGTTCTTC. It yields the protein CASSPAGAGNNEQFF.

The chain employs TRBV19 and TRBJ1-1; TRBD1 might be the D (5 bases). The CDR3 totals 15 residues. Per the germline V gene, CDR1 is LNHDA and CDR2 is SQIVND (reference sequence). Trimming left V 1 base short and J 3 bases short, with 12 bases between. The CDR3 reads CASSIGRGGDTEAFF. CDR3 in DNA: TGTGCCAGTAGTATAGGGAGGGGAGGCGACACTGAAGCTTTCTTT.

V is TRBV9 and J is TRBJ2-1; D might be TRBD2 (5 bases). The germline V gene has CDR1 SGDLS and CDR2 YYNGEE. The CDR3 length is 15 residues. V lost 2 bases and J lost 2, with 11 bases in between. The CDR3 loop is CASSVGGAAYNEQFF. CDR3 in DNA: TGTGCCAGCAGCGTTGGAGGAGCGGCCTACAATGAGCAGTTCTTC.

The chain has TRBV5-1 and TRBJ2-5; D unclear. With 0 bases removed from V and 3 bases from J, the gap between germline ends came to 12 bases. The CDR3 is 15 residues long. CDR1 SGHRS and CDR2 YFSETQ come from the germline V gene. Here the CDR3 DNA reads TGCGCCAGCAGCTTGGTACTAACGGATAAAGAGACCCAGTACTTC. Amino acid sequence: CASSLVLTDKETQYF.

The chain recombines TRBV19 with TRBJ1-5; D unclear. The V end was cut by 7 bases, the J end by 3 bases, with 16 bases between. Germline V gene sequence: CDR1 LNHDA, CDR2 SQIVND (reference sequence). The CDR3 length is 15 residues. CDR3 protein: CASTQAGGHNQPQHF. The CDR3 nucleotides are TGTGCCAGTACTCAAGCAGGAGGGCACAATCAGCCCCAGCATTTT.